The 23 T cell receptor beta chains listed next were all sequenced from one sample in a study of shared clonotypes between healthy human individuals. Some clones are missing from TCRdb's copy, which holds only in-frame ones; the method was immunoSEQ multiplex PCR. Here the sample spans approximately 330,000 clones, less than 75% being singletons. The sequencing sample was made of memory CD4+ T cells sorted from blood. Subset described: CD45RA-negative fraction. The source is a man between 25 and 39 years old in good health.

Regarding this clone: Other DNA sequences within the sample encode an identical CDR3. The gene calls are TRBV5-1 and TRBJ2-7, with TRBD1 identical over 10 bases. V gave up 3 bases and J gave up 5 bases; unmatched junction bases: 8. The germline V gene has CDR1 SGHRS and CDR2 YFSETQ. The CDR3 is 15 residues long. CDR3 protein: CASSWGGTGVNEQYF. The CDR3 DNA reads as TGCGCCAGCAGCTGGGGGGGGACAGGGGTGAACGAGCAGTACTTC.

V is TRBV29-1 and J is TRBJ2-1; no reliable D call. V gave up 3 bases and J gave up 12 bases, with 15 bases separating them. The CDR3 sequence is 12 residues long. Looked up from germline, CDR1 is SQVTM and CDR2 is ANQGSEA. The chain's CDR3 is CSVEMKYIGQFF. The CDR3 coding sequence is TGCAGCGTTGAGATGAAGTACATTGGGCAGTTCTTC.

CDR3 sequence: CASSTQIFETSGSRYEQYF. CDR3 coding DNA: TGTGCCAGCAGCACCCAGATCTTCGAAACTAGCGGGAGCCGATACGAGCAGTACTTC. This chain joins TRBV11-3 and TRBJ2-7; 11 bases match TRBD2. J was trimmed by 4 bases and V by 5 bases; bases with no gene match: 19. Looked up from germline, CDR1 is SGHNT and CDR2 is YENEEA. This CDR3 region has 19 residues. The complete variable domain, with remaining parts taken from reference TRBV11-3 and TRBJ2-7, reads EAGVVQSPRYKIIEKKQPVAFWCNPISGHNTLYWYLQNLGQGPELLIRYENEEAVDDSQLPKDRFSAERLKGVDSTLKIQPAELGDSAVYLCASSTQIFETSGSRYEQYFGPGTRLTVT.

The chain carries TRBV11-3 and TRBJ1-1; the D is unclear. CDR1 SGHNT and CDR2 YENEEA come from the germline V gene. This CDR3 region has 13 residues. V was trimmed by 2 bases and J by 2 bases, leaving 6 bases between them. In DNA form, the CDR3 reads TGTGCCAGCAGCTTAAAGGTAAACACTGAAGCTTTCTTT. Protein product: CASSLKVNTEAFF.

This rearrangement joins TRBV5-1 to TRBJ1-1; no definite D call. CDR1 and CDR2 (germline): SGHRS, YFSETQ. V lost 1 base and J lost 1, with 8 bases in between. The CDR3 sequence is 14 residues long. The CDR3 region is CASSLIDTNTEAFF. The CDR3 nucleotides are TGCGCCAGCAGCTTGATAGACACGAACACTGAAGCTTTCTTT. Based on the CDR3 plus reference TRBV5-1 and TRBJ1-1, the full variable domain is KAGVTQTPRYLIKTRGQQVTLSCSPISGHRSVSWYQQTPGQGLQFLFEYFSETQRNKGNFPGRFSGRQFSNSRSEMNVSTLELGDSALYLCASSLIDTNTEAFFGQGTRLTVV.

This chain uses TRBV5-1 with TRBJ1-2; the match to TRBD1 covers 7 bases. V lost 4 bases to trimming and J lost 5 bases; unmatched junction nucleotides: 11. Germline CDR1 is SGHRS and CDR2 is YFSETQ. There are 15 residues in the CDR3. The CDR3 DNA follows: TGCGCCAGCAGCAGAGAAGCGGGACAGTCATATGGCTACACCTTC. Translation: CASSREAGQSYGYTF.

This rearrangement joins TRBV27 to TRBJ2-1, with TRBD1 matching over 7 bases. Germline V CDR1 and CDR2: MNHEY, SMNVEV (reference sequence). This CDR3 contains 17 residues. The junction had 13 bases not matched to a gene; V was cut back by 3 bases and J by 5 bases. The DNA of the CDR3 is TGTGCCAGCAGTTTTCCCGACAGGGCAAGGCGAAACAATGAGCAGTTCTTC. Its translation is CASSFPDRARRNNEQFF.

This chain links TRBV29-1 with TRBJ2-3; 7 bases agree with TRBD1. Unmatched junction bases numbered 4, after V lost 5 bases and J lost 2 bases. CDR3 length equals 13 residues. The V gene's germline CDR1 is SQVTM and CDR2 ANQGSEA. Here the CDR3 DNA reads TGCAGCGTTCGGGACAGCTTCACAGATACGCAGTATTTT. It is translated as CSVRDSFTDTQYF.

The V call is TRBV25-1, the J call TRBJ2-7, with 9 nucleotides matching TRBD1. V was pared by 3 bases and J by 5 bases, with 8 bases of the junction left unmatched. Germline CDR1 and CDR2: MGHDK and SYGVNS. CDR3 length equals 15 residues. CDR3 region: CASSDADRGVDEQYF. The CDR3, as DNA: TGTGCCAGCAGTGATGCGGACAGGGGAGTGGACGAGCAGTACTTC.

This chain connects TRBV7-2 to TRBJ1-5, with D maybe TRBD1 (6 bases). Germline V lookup: CDR1 SGHTA, CDR2 FQGNSA. The CDR3 loop spans 17 amino acids. The V and J ends lost 1 base and 1 base respectively, with 14 bases between them. The CDR3 loop reads CASSLVRGGLSNQPQHF. The CDR3 coding sequence is TGTGCCAGCAGCTTAGTAAGGGGGGGTTTGAGCAATCAGCCCCAGCATTTT.

This clone was recorded a few times. A read error is possible here, since a much larger clone lies one base away. The sample has other DNA sequences that encode this CDR3 too. V usage is TRBV5-1 and J usage is TRBJ2-1; 13 bases line up with TRBD2. Trimming cost V 4 bases and J 0 bases; bases outside gene matches: 1. Germline assignment: CDR1 SGHRS and CDR2 YFSETQ. The CDR3 is made up of 16 amino acids. CDR3 protein: CASSRTSGSSYNEQFF. CDR3 coding DNA: TGCGCCAGCAGCCGGACTAGCGGGAGCTCCTACAATGAGCAGTTCTTC.

This clone was seen a few times. The chain is built from TRBV15 and TRBJ2-7; tentatively, D is TRBD1 (5 bases). V lost 0 bases, J lost 0 bases, and 24 bases lay in between. CDR1 is LNHNV, CDR2 YYDKDF, per germline (reference sequence). There are 20 residues in the CDR3. The CDR3 DNA follows: TGTGCCACCAGCAGAGATATGGGGCCCCGTGTCCCCCCGAGCTCCTACGAGCAGTACTTC. Its translation is CATSRDMGPRVPPSSYEQYF.

The V and J genes are TRBV25-1 and TRBJ1-2; 7 bases map to TRBD1. Germline V gives CDR1 MGHDK, CDR2 SYGVNS. V shed 4 bases, J shed 4 bases, and the junction held 6 bases outside the gene matches. The CDR3 has 14 amino acids. The CDR3 coding sequence is TGTGCCAGCAGTGCTCCAGGGGGGGTCTATGGCTACACCTTC. Translating gives CASSAPGGVYGYTF.

The J gene is TRBJ2-5, the V gene TRBV19; D is undetermined. The CDR3 extends over 15 amino acids. From germline, CDR1 is LNHDA and CDR2 SQIVND (reference sequence). The ends were cut back, 2 bases at V and 2 bases at J, with 12 bases in the middle. The DNA of the CDR3 is TGTGCCAGTAGTATACGTGCCGGCCGGCAAGAGACCCAGTACTTC. Its protein is CASSIRAGRQETQYF.

A few counts support this clone. The rearrangement joins TRBV11-2 to TRBJ2-7; 8 nucleotides line up with TRBD2. CDR1 is SGHAT, CDR2 FQNNGV, per germline. V lost 5 bases to trimming and J lost 7 bases; unmatched junction nucleotides: 10. The CDR3 covers 14 residues. The CDR3 DNA reads as TGTGCCAGCAGCCCCCCGGGGGGGGTGAGGGAGCAGTACTTC. Its translation: CASSPPGGVREQYF. Complete variable domain (other parts from reference TRBV11-2 and TRBJ2-7): EAGVAQSPRYKIIEKRQSVAFWCNPISGHATLYWYQQILGQGPKLLIQFQNNGVVDDSQLPKDRFSAERLKGVDSTLKIQPAKLEDSAVYLCASSPPGGVREQYFGPGTRLTVT.

The V gene is TRBV5-6, the J gene TRBJ1-1, with D perhaps matching TRBD1 (6 bases). Per germline, CDR1 SGHDT and CDR2 YYEEEE. The CDR3 is made up of 14 amino acids. Trimming pared 4 bases from V and 4 bases from J, leaving 14 bases between. The CDR3 region is CASSVTGLSTEAFF. The CDR3 coding sequence is TGTGCCAGCAGCGTTACAGGGCTGAGCACTGAAGCTTTCTTT.

The genes are TRBV5-8 and TRBJ1-2; D is uncertain. Germline assignment: CDR1 SGHTS and CDR2 YDEGEE. The CDR3 runs 17 residues. V gave up 0 bases and J gave up 7 bases, with 22 bases separating them. The CDR3 DNA reads as TGTGCCAGCAGCTTGGAATCGGAAGCAGGAGGCGGCTCTGGCTACACCTTC. Translating it yields CASSLESEAGGGSGYTF.

The chain couples TRBV20-1 to TRBJ2-3; D is ambiguous. The CDR3 loop spans 10 amino acids. Germline V lookup: CDR1 DFQATT, CDR2 SNEGSKA (reference sequence). Trimming took off 5 bases at V and 6 bases at J, with 6 bases between the two ends. The chain's CDR3 is CSAPWDTQYF. For the CDR3, the DNA is TGCAGTGCTCCTTGGGATACGCAGTATTTT.

The V gene is TRBV4-1, the J gene TRBJ1-2; 11 nucleotides align to TRBD1. Germline V CDR1 and CDR2: MGHRA, YSYEKL. After removal of 1 base from V and 7 bases from J, the junction contained 8 bases not matched to a gene. This CDR3 has 16 amino acids. The CDR3 spells CASSQVPGQGGSGYTF. CDR3 nucleotides: TGCGCCAGCAGCCAAGTACCGGGACAGGGGGGGAGTGGCTACACCTTC.

In regard to this clone: A read error is likely here: a far larger clone is one base away. The gene calls are TRBV19 and TRBJ2-7, with D tentatively TRBD2 (5 bases). This CDR3 has 15 amino acids. Germline values: CDR1 LNHDA, CDR2 SQIVND (reference sequence). Trimming took off 1 base at V and 9 bases at J, with 19 bases between the two ends. The CDR3: CASSIAEELSHGQYF. The CDR3 DNA follows: TGTGCCAGTAGTATAGCGGAGGAGTTGAGTCACGGGCAGTACTTC.

This clone was counted once. The V and J genes are TRBV9 and TRBJ1-3; 7 nucleotides agree with TRBD1. The CDR3 length is 19 residues. Looked up from germline, CDR1 is SGDLS and CDR2 is YYNGEE. V lost 1 base and J lost 0; bases outside the gene matches: 13. CDR3 DNA sequence: TGTGCCAGCAGCGTATCCGACGACAGGGCCCACTCCTCTGGAAACACCATATATTTT. This translates into CASSVSDDRAHSSGNTIYF.

This clone was seen repeatedly, ten times or more. The rearrangement uses TRBV2 and TRBJ2-1, with 7 bases matching TRBD2. From germline, CDR1 is SNHLY and CDR2 FYNNEI. This CDR3 contains 16 residues. The V gene end was trimmed by 2 bases and the J gene end by 6 bases; junction bases not matched to a gene: 10. The CDR3 DNA reads as TGTGCCAGCAGTGAATTAGTAGCGGGCCCATTCAATGAGCAGTTCTTC. Amino acids: CASSELVAGPFNEQFF.

The gene calls are TRBV14 and TRBJ2-4; no clear D. Germline CDR1 reads SGHDN; CDR2 reads FVKESK. V dropped 0 bases and J dropped 8 bases, with 2 bases sitting between them. The CDR3 loop spans 11 amino acids. The CDR3 spells CASSQDYIQYF. The CDR3 nucleotides read TGTGCCAGCAGCCAAGATTACATTCAGTACTTC.